This T cell receptor beta chain was documented in a study of shared clonotypes between healthy human individuals (dated by TCRdb to 2020 to 2022). For the wider study: Three men and a couple of women, aged 18 to 49 years, made up the cohort. For each donor, CD4 naive and CD4 memory were each given three plates, CD8 naive was given two plates, and CD8 memory was given one plate. To increase sequencing depth and limit assay-specific biases, different laboratories used diverse techniques to prepare libraries and sequence TCR repertoires. The study deeply sequenced blood TCR repertoires of five healthy adults to estimate repertoire size and the extent of clonotype sharing between individuals. Leukapheresis yielded between about 0.8 and 8.9 billion PBMCs per donor.

The investigation overall reported the following: Incomplete sequencing was indicated by rarefaction of sorted-subset datasets, despite the large sequencing depth. Around 5% of naive CD4, 3% to 3.5% of naive CD8, roughly 2.4% of memory CD4, and 0.4% of memory CD8 clonotypes were shared across several donors. Sampling was restricted to blood, and TCR repertoires in tissue are likely to differ from TCR repertoires in blood. Because the study included a small number of donors, the genetic and exposure-history diversity represented was limited. Estimated clonotype richness was generally larger for naive than for memory subsets. Compared with non-shared clonotypes, clonotypes shared by all four sorted-subset donors had higher generation probabilities. Based on pairwise subsampling, the degree of clonotype sharing among donors was expected to be affected by sequencing depth.

Note on this clone: Its cognate antigen has yet to be identified. No much larger clonotype is one base removed from it; base qualities were not supplied.

Using the deep immunoSEQ assay, multiplex PCR amplified TCR CDR3 regions from genomic DNA. Extracted genomic DNA from each cell subset was distributed evenly across all wells of several immunoSEQ 96-well plates, and each plate was treated as a replicate. Each replicate PCR for sorted subsets received roughly 200 ng genomic DNA, equal to roughly 30,000 T cell genomes. Purified libraries were measured with a Qubit 3.0 fluorometer, size-checked on a Bioanalyzer 2100, and measured again with the KAPA Library Quantification kit. Every immunoSEQ 96-well plate was sequenced on a separate single-read 150-cycle Illumina NextSeq 550 flow cell. Per the source publication's procedure: Because the immunoSEQ output held only junctional sequences and lacked quality scores, the filtering could not match the filtering applied to full-length reads. To assign V/J genes and CDR3, sequences were annotated against IMGT germline references using PyIR, a Python wrapper for IgBLAST v1.9. Reads were removed for weak V/J assignments (E-value above 1e-6), missing CDR3, stop codons, out-of-frame junctions, or ambiguous translated residues. V3J clonotypes were defined as sequences sharing the same inferred V gene, J gene, and CDR3 amino acid sequence. Percentage overlap between repertoires was calculated by dividing the number of shared unique clonotypes by the size of the smaller repertoire. Three approaches were used to assess repertoire richness: RTK rarefaction, the Chao1 estimator, and Recon v2.1 estimates of unobserved clonotypes. Generation probabilities for all TCRbeta clonotypes obtained by the gDNA method from a few donors were computed using OLGA. As stored in TCRdb, this immuneACCESS dataset retains in-frame rearrangements with V and J assigned. A fraction of the clones does not appear; measured against another copy, unresolved V genes explain less than half of the discrepancy, and the remainder lacks a known reason. V and J calls and clone size follow that table, whereas D and trimming were derived from the DNA. This sample comprises 2 million to 2.5 million clones, 85% to 95% of them detected only once. Of the sample, more than 0.35% falls within the top ten clones.

Healthy HIV-negative adults with no recently reported acute infections or vaccinations were included as donors. Every donor was a Caucasian adult living in Nashville, Tennessee, USA. CD4+ T cells were enriched through magnetic negative selection, after which naive cells were positively selected on CD45RA and the remaining negative fraction served as the memory subset. After blood collection by leukapheresis, PBMCs were isolated using Ficoll-Histopaque density gradient centrifugation and then cryopreserved in the vapor phase of liquid nitrogen. Purity and quantity of every magnetically sorted T cell population were checked by analytical flow cytometry. Genomic DNA was isolated from each sorted fraction and quantified by UV absorbance on a Nanodrop 2000c. The sequenced sample was naive CD4+ T cells from PBMCs. The sample's cell subset or site label is to be understood as: CD45RA+ positively selected. This TCR came from a man aged 18 to 29 in good health. Some clones in this sample may be carry-over from other donors' samples.

The nucleotide sequence is TGTGCCAGCAGCTTAACGGGTCATGACGAGCAGTACTTC. Translated, it gives CASSLTGHDEQYF. The V gene is TRBV7-3 and the J gene is TRBJ2-7, with an unclear D gene assignment. From the germline V gene, CDR1 is SGHTA and CDR2 is FQGTGA. There are 13 amino acids in the CDR3, from cysteine to phenylalanine inclusive. Only CDR3 DNA remains: 39 bases, in frame from the first base. The germline ends are 8 bases apart after V is trimmed by 0 bases and J by 5 bases.